What follows are 11 T cell receptor beta chains derived from one specimen sequenced in a study of long-term antiretroviral therapy in people with HIV. Researchers ran immunoSEQ v3.0 at survey level. Measured with immunoSEQ multiplex PCR; TCRdb has only the in-frame clones, and not every one. The sample gives about 22,000 clones, 84% of which show up once; over 15% is in the top ten. Here the sequenced sample was unsorted PBMCs, taken 0.1 years before starting antiretroviral therapy. The receptors originated from a man younger than 30 with HIV.

The V gene is TRBV5-1, the J gene TRBJ2-5; 8 bases align to TRBD1. The CDR3 runs 15 residues. From germline, CDR1 is SGHRS and CDR2 YFSETQ. V trimming: 4 bases; J trimming: 1 base; junction bases outside the gene matches: 6. Written as DNA, the CDR3 is TGCGCCAGCAGCAAGGACAGGGTGGGCCAAGAGACCCAGTACTTC. Protein product: CASSKDRVGQETQYF.

The CDR3 spells CASSPETGEFYGYTF. The CDR3 coding sequence is TGTGCCAGCTCACCAGAGACAGGGGAGTTCTATGGCTACACCTTC. J is TRBJ1-2 and V is TRBV18; 8 bases match TRBD1. The V segment lost 2 bases and the J segment 4 bases; nucleotides outside the gene matches: 6. This CDR3 is built from 15 residues. Germline V gene data show CDR1 as KGHSH and CDR2 as LQKENI. The full variable domain, with the rest looked up from reference TRBV18 and TRBJ1-2, is NAGVMQNPRHLVRRRGQEARLRCSPMKGHSHVYWYRQLPEEGLKFMVYLQKENIIDESGMPKERFSAEFPKEGPSILRIQQVVRGDSAAYFCASSPETGEFYGYTFGSGTRLTVV.

The chain combines TRBV7-2 with TRBJ2-1; D is possibly TRBD1 or TRBD2 (6 bases each). The germline CDR1 and CDR2 sequences are SGHTA and FQGNSA. The CDR3 sequence is 15 residues long. The V and J ends lost 5 bases and 7 bases respectively, with 18 bases between them. The CDR3 DNA follows: TGTGCCAGCAGCCCGAGGAGGGGGGCCGGGAATGAGCAGTTCTTC. Translated, it gives CASSPRRGAGNEQFF. Based on the CDR3 plus reference TRBV7-2 and TRBJ2-1, the full variable domain is GAGVSQSPSNKVTEKGKDVELRCDPISGHTALYWYRQSLGQGLEFLIYFQGNSAPDKSGLPSDRFSAERTGGSVSTLTIQRTQQEDSAVYLCASSPRRGAGNEQFFGPGTRLTVL.

This chain uses TRBV13 with TRBJ2-5, with no clear D. Trimming took off 3 bases at V and 1 base at J, with 9 bases between the two ends. Germline CDR1 and CDR2: PRHDT and FYEKMQ (reference sequence). The CDR3 runs to 14 residues. This CDR3 is CASSFLGSQETQYF. CDR3 nucleotide sequence: TGTGCCAGCAGCTTCTTGGGGTCCCAAGAGACCCAGTACTTC.

The rearrangement joins TRBV28 to TRBJ2-1; the match to TRBD1 covers 9 bases. The CDR3 totals 16 residues. Germline V gives CDR1 MDHEN, CDR2 SYDVKM. The J segment lost 1 base and the V segment lost 5 bases, leaving 6 bases of the junction unmatched. The CDR3 nucleotides are TGTGCCAGCAGTCCTGGGGGGACAGGGTCCTACAATGAGCAGTTCTTC. Translated, it gives CASSPGGTGSYNEQFF.

This chain links TRBV4-2 with TRBJ2-2; 15 bases are a match to TRBD2. Losses at the gene ends were 4 bases for V and 2 bases for J; bases not matched to a gene: 8. Germline-derived CDR1 and CDR2 are LGHNA and YNFKEQ. The CDR3 spans 19 residues. The CDR3, as DNA: TGTGCCAGCAGCCCCTACAGGACTAGCGGGGGGGGAAACACCGGGGAGCTGTTTTTT. Encoded protein: CASSPYRTSGGGNTGELFF.

This clone has just a few counts. V and J are TRBV2 and TRBJ2-7, with 8 bases identical to TRBD1. Germline V gene data show CDR1 as SNHLY and CDR2 as FYNNEI. V trimming: 4 bases; J trimming: 6 bases; junction bases outside the gene matches: 11. This CDR3 spans 15 amino acids. This chain's CDR3 is CASSVEAGGSIEQYF. The CDR3 DNA reads TGTGCCAGCAGTGTAGAGGCAGGGGGCTCCATCGAGCAGTACTTC.

The chain uses TRBV5-5 and TRBJ2-5; 11 bases fit TRBD2. CDR1 SGHKS and CDR2 YYEKEE come from the germline V gene (reference sequence). Trimming cost V 5 bases and J 1 base; bases outside gene matches: 7. The CDR3 spans 16 residues. The DNA for the CDR3 is TGTGCCAGCAGACAACTAGCGGGGGAGCTCCAAGAGACCCAGTACTTC. Its protein is CASRQLAGELQETQYF.

V usage is TRBV6-5 and J usage is TRBJ1-2; D is uncertain. V was shortened by 3 bases and J by 3 bases, with 8 bases between the two germline ends. Germline CDR1 is MNHEY and CDR2 is SVGAGI. This CDR3 has 13 residues. CDR3 DNA: TGTGCCAGCAGTTATTCCAGTTACTATGGCTACACCTTC. Translation gives CASSYSSYYGYTF.

CDR3 amino acids: CASSLVVGSGRSGGNTIYF. The CDR3 DNA follows: TGCGCCAGCAGCTTGGTAGTCGGGTCAGGACGATCGGGTGGAAACACCATATATTTT. The V gene is TRBV5-1, the J gene TRBJ1-3; the D is unclear. With 0 bases removed from V and 3 bases from J, the gap between germline ends came to 22 bases. The CDR3 is made up of 19 amino acids. Per germline, CDR1 SGHRS and CDR2 YFSETQ.

This sequence joins TRBV29-1 and TRBJ1-2, with 10 bases aligning to TRBD1. Trimming removed 4 bases from V and 7 bases from J; junction bases left unmatched: 9. Germline V gene data show CDR1 as SQVTM and CDR2 as ANQGSEA. There are 14 residues in the CDR3. The CDR3 protein is CSVGQMRQGAGYTF. CDR3 coding DNA: TGCAGCGTTGGACAGATGCGACAGGGGGCTGGCTACACCTTC.